The clone carrying this TCR beta chain was picked up one time. The antigen is not known. The PCR employed 60 Vbeta primers together with 13 Jbeta primers. Profiled with immunoSEQ multiplex PCR; TCRdb holds only in-frame clones, not every one. The sample contains 140,000 to 150,000 clones, roughly 70% of which appear only once. This specimen belongs to a study of cytomegalovirus exposure and HLA in healthy donors. In the study overall: Of all 370 or so donors who were genotyped, around 79% belonged to the Caucasian-associated ancestry cluster. Whole-study results and caveats: Upon later analysis, TCR association rates were observed to vary by HLA locus, being highest for DRB1 and lowest for HLA-C.

The sequenced sample was PBMCs. The sequence derives from a woman aged 55 to 70 in good health and CMV-seropositive.

CDR3 nucleotides: TGCGCCAGCAGCTCATCCGGGACTAGCGGGAGTGGGTCCACAGATACGCAGTATTTT. Protein product: CASSSSGTSGSGSTDTQYF. The V gene is TRBV5-1, the J gene TRBJ2-3; 14 nucleotides match TRBD2. CDR3 size: 19 residues. V lost 3 bases and J lost 2; bases outside the gene matches: 11. The germline CDR1 and CDR2 sequences are SGHRS and YFSETQ.